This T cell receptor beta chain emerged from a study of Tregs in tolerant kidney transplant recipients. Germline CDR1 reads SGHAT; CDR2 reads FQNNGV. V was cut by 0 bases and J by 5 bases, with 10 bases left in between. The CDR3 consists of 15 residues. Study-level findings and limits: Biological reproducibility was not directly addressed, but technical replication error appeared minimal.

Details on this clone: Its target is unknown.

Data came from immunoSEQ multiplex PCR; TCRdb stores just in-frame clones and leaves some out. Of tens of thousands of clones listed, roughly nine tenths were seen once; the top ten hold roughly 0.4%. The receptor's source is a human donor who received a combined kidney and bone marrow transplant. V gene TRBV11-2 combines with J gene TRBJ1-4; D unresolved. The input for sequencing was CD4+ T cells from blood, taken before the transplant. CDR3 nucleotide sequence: TGTGCCAGCAGCTTAGACGGACTGATGAATGAAAAACTGTTTTTT. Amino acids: CASSLDGLMNEKLFF.